Presented here are 19 T cell receptor beta chains from one specimen sequenced in a study of technical replicates of blood from four donors. The repertoire was sequenced with immunoSEQ multiplex PCR; TCRdb's copy has only in-frame clones and lacks some. There are 75,000 to 100,000 clones in the sample; 75% to 95% occur only once, and 0.25% to 0.35% lies in the top ten. The sequencing sample was made of T cells isolated from PBMCs. These receptors were taken from a human donor in good health.

The CDR3 sequence: CASSIDGKSTMNTEAFF. DNA for the CDR3: TGTGCCAGTAGTATAGATGGTAAGAGTACCATGAACACTGAAGCTTTCTTT. The V and J genes are TRBV19 and TRBJ1-1; no clear D. CDR3 length equals 17 residues. CDR1 LNHDA and CDR2 SQIVND come from the germline V gene (reference sequence). V shed 0 bases and J shed 0 bases, with 14 bases lying between them.

The chain combines TRBV9 with TRBJ2-7; the D gene is possibly TRBD2 (5 bases). This CDR3 has 13 amino acids. Germline values: CDR1 SGDLS, CDR2 YYNGEE. The V gene lost 1 base and the J gene lost 4 bases, with 9 bases spanning the gap. The CDR3 DNA follows: TGTGCCAGCAGCGTAACCGAGGGTTACGAGCAGTACTTC. This sequence encodes CASSVTEGYEQYF. Full variable domain (remainder filled in from reference TRBV9 and TRBJ2-7): DSGVTQTPKHLITATGQRVTLRCSPRSGDLSVYWYQQSLDQGLQFLIQYYNGEERAKGNILERFSAQQFPDLHSELNLSSLELGDSALYFCASSVTEGYEQYFGPGTRLTVT.

V usage is TRBV5-1 and J usage is TRBJ2-7; TRBD2 might be the D (7 bases). In germline, CDR1 is SGHRS, CDR2 YFSETQ. V lost 0 bases and J lost 1, with 14 bases in between. The CDR3 runs 16 residues. The CDR3 region is CASSLEGGGKSYEQYF. The CDR3 DNA reads TGCGCCAGCAGCTTGGAAGGGGGGGGGAAATCCTACGAGCAGTACTTC.

This sequence joins TRBV27 and TRBJ1-1; TRBD1 might be the D (6 bases). The germline V gene has CDR1 MNHEY and CDR2 SMNVEV (reference sequence). Trimming removed 4 bases at V and 0 bases at J, with 15 bases between. CDR3 length equals 16 residues. The CDR3 DNA reads TGTGCCAGCAGTTCTTACAGGGACCCCCTGAACACTGAAGCTTTCTTT. It is translated as CASSSYRDPLNTEAFF.

The V gene is TRBV4-1, the J gene TRBJ2-7, with D possibly TRBD1 on 5 matching bases. CDR3 length: 13 residues. V lost 1 base and J 2 bases, leaving 6 bases between the germline ends. The germline CDR1 and CDR2 sequences are MGHRA and YSYEKL. CDR3 sequence: CASSQAGTYEQYF. In DNA form, the CDR3 reads TGCGCCAGCAGCCAAGCAGGGACCTACGAGCAGTACTTC.

The V call is TRBV29-1, the J call TRBJ1-1; 10 nucleotides align to TRBD1. From germline, CDR1 is SQVTM and CDR2 ANQGSEA. The CDR3 is 16 amino acids. J lost 5 bases, V lost 7 bases, and 16 bases had no gene match. CDR3 region: CSGQWTGGGFGTEAFF. DNA of the CDR3: TGCAGCGGACAATGGACAGGGGGGGGGTTTGGTACTGAAGCTTTCTTT.

Only one count was recorded for this clone. The V and J genes are TRBV5-1 and TRBJ2-5; D ambiguous. V dropped 6 bases and J dropped 1 base, with 16 bases sitting between them. CDR3 length: 15 amino acids. Germline V gives CDR1 SGHRS, CDR2 YFSETQ. The CDR3 loop is CASNLQDYSQETQYF. The CDR3 nucleotides read TGCGCCAGCAACCTACAAGATTACAGCCAAGAGACCCAGTACTTC.

This rearrangement joins TRBV4-1 to TRBJ2-5; possible D gene TRBD2, 5 bases. V lost 0 bases, J lost 2 bases, and 16 bases lay in between. The CDR3 has 17 amino acids. The germline V gene encodes CDR1 MGHRA and CDR2 YSYEKL. The CDR3 DNA reads as TGCGCCAGCAGCCAAGATCTGAGGGCCACCGCACAAGAGACCCAGTACTTC. It encodes CASSQDLRATAQETQYF.

The chain links TRBV28 to TRBJ2-7, with TRBD2 identical over 8 bases. Germline lookup yields CDR1 MDHEN and CDR2 SYDVKM. V gave up 5 bases and J gave up 0 bases; unmatched junction bases: 6. The length of the CDR3 is 15 residues. The CDR3 region has the DNA TGTGCCAGCAGTCAAGGACTAGCCTACTCCTACGAGCAGTACTTC. It encodes CASSQGLAYSYEQYF.

The V call is TRBV28, the J call TRBJ2-1; TRBD1 might be the D (5 bases). In germline, CDR1 is MDHEN, CDR2 SYDVKM. This CDR3 comprises 13 residues. Trimming removed 4 bases from V and 7 bases from J, with 11 bases in between. In nucleotides, the CDR3 is TGTGCCAGCAGTTCAACAGACAGTAATGAGCAGTTCTTC. Translating gives CASSSTDSNEQFF.

This chain joins TRBV10-1 and TRBJ1-2, with D perhaps matching TRBD1 (6 bases). CDR3 length: 16 residues. CDR1 is WNHNN and CDR2 is SYGVQD in the germline V gene (reference sequence). Trimming pared 8 bases from V and 1 base from J, leaving 20 bases between. The DNA for the CDR3 is TGCGCCAGCGTAACAGGGACAACGCACATTAACTATGGCTACACCTTC. This codes for CASVTGTTHINYGYTF.

The rearrangement joins TRBV29-1 to TRBJ1-2; D is unresolved. Looked up from germline, CDR1 is SQVTM and CDR2 is ANQGSEA. This CDR3 is built from 11 residues. V lost 6 bases to trimming and J lost 5 bases, with 10 bases between them. This CDR3 is CSVSAVYGYTF. The CDR3 DNA follows: TGCAGCGTGAGCGCAGTGTATGGCTACACCTTC.

The gene calls are TRBV28 and TRBJ1-3; no clear D. The germline V gene encodes CDR1 MDHEN and CDR2 SYDVKM. Deletions cut 5 bases from V and 0 bases from J, with 11 bases between. CDR3 length: 15 residues. The CDR3: CASSRPWSSGNTIYF. CDR3 nucleotides: TGTGCCAGCAGTCGCCCCTGGAGCTCTGGAAACACCATATATTTT. Full variable domain (missing parts from reference TRBV28 and TRBJ1-3): DVKVTQSSRYLVKRTGEKVFLECVQDMDHENMFWYRQDPGLGLRLIYFSYDVKMKEKGDIPEGYSVSREKKERFSLILESASTNQTSMYLCASSRPWSSGNTIYFGEGSWLTVV.

This clone appeared a few times. This chain links TRBV28 with TRBJ1-5, with D perhaps TRBD1 (6 bases). Germline-derived CDR1 and CDR2 are MDHEN and SYDVKM. The germline V and J ends were trimmed by 2 bases and 11 bases, with 10 bases remaining between them. The CDR3 is made up of 12 amino acids. The DNA for the CDR3 is TGTGCCAGCAGTTTACTGTGGGACACCCAGCATTTT. Translated, it gives CASSLLWDTQHF.

The V gene is TRBV28, the J gene TRBJ1-2; the match to TRBD1 covers 7 bases. The V gene end was trimmed by 1 base and the J gene end by 6 bases; junction bases not matched to a gene: 2. The CDR3 consists of 13 residues. The germline V gene encodes CDR1 MDHEN and CDR2 SYDVKM. The CDR3 protein is CASSLFRGNGYTF. The CDR3 DNA reads TGTGCCAGCAGTTTATTCAGGGGGAATGGCTACACCTTC.

This chain links TRBV7-9 with TRBJ2-3; 9 bases are shared with TRBD2. V lost 5 bases to trimming and J lost 5 bases; unmatched junction nucleotides: 14. In germline, CDR1 is SEHNR, CDR2 FQNEAQ (reference sequence). CDR3 length: 17 residues. CDR3 in DNA: TGTGCCAGCAGCATCCGTACACGCGGGGGGGCCGGAGATACGCAGTATTTT. This translates into CASSIRTRGGAGDTQYF. Using reference TRBV7-9 and TRBJ2-3 for the parts outside the CDR3, the full variable domain is DTGVSQNPRHKITKRGQNVTFRCDPISEHNRLYWYRQTLGQGPEFLTYFQNEAQLEKSRLLSDRFSAERPKGSFSTLEIQRTEQGDSAMYLCASSIRTRGGAGDTQYFGPGTRLTVL.

V is TRBV7-3 and J is TRBJ2-7, with TRBD1 matching over 9 bases. The CDR3 has 16 residues. V trimming: 5 bases; J trimming: 1 base; junction bases outside the gene matches: 9. Germline loops: CDR1 SGHTA, CDR2 FQGTGA. Here the CDR3 DNA reads TGTGCCAGCAGCCCCACAGGGGGCCATTTTTCCTACGAGCAGTACTTC. Its translation: CASSPTGGHFSYEQYF.

The gene calls are TRBV19 and TRBJ1-5; D call uncertain. V was shortened by 3 bases and J by 2 bases, with 11 bases between the two germline ends. The CDR3 covers 15 residues. Germline V lookup: CDR1 LNHDA, CDR2 SQIVND (reference sequence). The CDR3 reads CASSILEFGNQPQHF. The DNA of the CDR3 is TGTGCCAGTAGTATTTTGGAGTTCGGCAATCAGCCCCAGCATTTT.

The chain is built from TRBV5-1 and TRBJ2-1; tentative D call: TRBD2 (5 bases). The CDR3 length is 13 residues. Trimming removed 0 bases at V and 8 bases at J, with 9 bases between. Germline CDR1 reads SGHRS; CDR2 reads YFSETQ. DNA of the CDR3: TGCGCCAGCAGCTTGGGTGCGGGCGATGAGCAGTTCTTC. Translation gives CASSLGAGDEQFF.